The 19 T cell receptor beta chains presented below share a single source sample, sequenced in a study of a mutant IDH1 vaccine in newly diagnosed glioma. Their target antigens are unknown. Generated by immunoSEQ multiplex PCR, the TCRdb table keeps only in-frame clones and is missing some. The top ten clones hold 9.5% to 15% of a sample with fewer than 90,000 clones, roughly 84% of them seen once. As for time point: week 35, safety follow-up. Each dose of the vaccine consisted of 300 ug of mutant IDH1 20-mer peptide, with topical imiquimod. Sequences were derived from PBMCs, sampled from a glioma patient whose treatment included an IDH1 peptide vaccine. All receptors come from a man younger than 35 with glioma.

The chain joins TRBV29-1 to TRBJ1-2; TRBD1 agrees at 8 bases. The germline CDR1 and CDR2 sequences are SQVTM and ANQGSEA. The V segment lost 4 bases and the J segment 8 bases; nucleotides outside the gene matches: 6. CDR3 length equals 12 residues. The CDR3 DNA reads as TGCAGCGTTGGGACAGGGCCACGGGGCTACACCTTC. It translates to CSVGTGPRGYTF. Supplemented by reference TRBV29-1 and TRBJ1-2, the full variable domain reads SAVISQKPSRDICQRGTSLTIQCQVDSQVTMMFWYRQQPGQSLTLIATANQGSEATYESGFVIDKFPISRPNLTFSTLTVSNMSPEDSSIYLCSVGTGPRGYTFGSGTRLTVV.

The chain couples TRBV28 to TRBJ2-1; no reliable D call. This CDR3 has 14 residues. CDR1 is MDHEN, CDR2 SYDVKM, per germline. Trimming removed 2 bases at V and 1 base at J, with 6 bases between. The chain's CDR3 is CASSLSPSYNEQFF. For the CDR3, the DNA is TGTGCCAGCAGTTTAAGCCCGTCCTACAATGAGCAGTTCTTC.

This rearrangement joins TRBV27 to TRBJ1-1; D is possibly TRBD1 (6 bases). This CDR3 is 14 amino acids long. Germline loops: CDR1 MNHEY, CDR2 SMNVEV (reference sequence). The V gene lost 3 bases and the J gene lost 8 bases, with 16 bases spanning the gap. The CDR3 DNA reads as TGTGCCAGCAGTTTGTCGGGCGCTAGGGGGGAAGCTTTCTTT. Its protein product is CASSLSGARGEAFF.

The chain has TRBV11-3 and TRBJ2-1, with 11 bases aligning to TRBD2. Germline CDR1 SGHNT, CDR2 YENEEA. There are 14 residues in the CDR3. V gave up 8 bases and J gave up 5 bases; unmatched junction bases: 5. The chain's CDR3 is CASSLAGDNNEQFF. The CDR3 bases are TGTGCCAGCTCACTAGCGGGGGATAACAATGAGCAGTTCTTC.

The chain joins TRBV18 to TRBJ2-5; 15 bases agree with TRBD2. This CDR3 region has 17 residues. V gave up 4 bases and J gave up 2 bases; unmatched junction bases: 5. CDR1 and CDR2 (germline): KGHSH, LQKENI. CDR3 in amino acids: CASSLRTSGGGQETQYF. CDR3 DNA: TGTGCCAGCTCACTCCGGACTAGCGGGGGGGGTCAAGAGACCCAGTACTTC. Full variable domain (missing parts from reference TRBV18 and TRBJ2-5): NAGVMQNPRHLVRRRGQEARLRCSPMKGHSHVYWYRQLPEEGLKFMVYLQKENIIDESGMPKERFSAEFPKEGPSILRIQQVVRGDSAAYFCASSLRTSGGGQETQYFGPGTRLLVL.

The chain is built from TRBV6-6 and TRBJ1-2, with D maybe TRBD1 (5 bases). The CDR3 length is 13 residues. Germline CDR1 and CDR2: MNHNY and SVGAGI (reference sequence). The germline V and J ends were trimmed by 5 bases and 3 bases, with 10 bases remaining between them. This chain's CDR3 is CASSTQDYYGYTF. The CDR3 DNA reads TGTGCCAGCAGTACACAGGATTACTATGGCTACACCTTC.

The chain joins TRBV4-3 to TRBJ1-2; weak D call: TRBD1 (5 bases). Trimming stripped 0 bases from V and 3 bases from J, with 11 bases between. CDR1 and CDR2 (germline): LGHNA, YSLEER. CDR3 size: 15 residues. DNA for the CDR3: TGCGCCAGCAGCCAAGATCCCGGGACGGACTATGGCTACACCTTC. Protein product: CASSQDPGTDYGYTF.

The count of this clone is one. This chain links TRBV21-1 with TRBJ1-1. TRBV21-1 is marked as a pseudogene. The CDR3 covers 14 residues. Written as DNA, the CDR3 is TGTGCCAGCAGCCTCTACACAATTCGCACTGAAGCTTTCTTT. Its translation is CASSLYTIRTEAFF.

The chain uses TRBV6-5 and TRBJ1-1, with unresolved D. Trimming stripped 0 bases from V and 5 bases from J, with 7 bases between. Germline V gene lookup returns CDR1 MNHEY and CDR2 SVGAGI. The CDR3 runs to 13 residues. The CDR3 loop is CASSYSSVTEAFF. The CDR3 nucleotides read TGTGCCAGCAGTTACTCATCTGTTACTGAAGCTTTCTTT.

As for this clone: One end of the junction is discordant with germline, which a read error may explain. The chain joins TRBV7-8 to TRBJ2-5; 9 nucleotides agree with TRBD1. The CDR3 has 12 amino acids. Germline lookup yields CDR1 SGHVS and CDR2 FQNEAQ. The CDR3 is CASSRPGQGGNF. CDR3 nucleotide sequence: TGTGCCAGCAGCCGACCGGGACAGGGAGGTAACTTC.

The chain uses TRBV27 and TRBJ1-1; D not resolved. V lost 7 bases to trimming and J lost 3 bases, with 15 bases between them. The CDR3 runs to 14 residues. CDR1 and CDR2 (germline): MNHEY, SMNVEV (reference sequence). CDR3 protein: CASTPAGRYTEAFF. The CDR3 DNA reads TGTGCCAGCACTCCGGCGGGCCGGTACACTGAAGCTTTCTTT.

This clone came up once. The chain employs TRBV7-2 and TRBJ2-3; 9 bases are shared with TRBD1. J was trimmed by 4 bases and V by 6 bases; bases with no gene match: 14. Germline values: CDR1 SGHTA, CDR2 FQGNSA. The CDR3 runs 17 residues. CDR3 residues: CASSLSLWTGAADTQYF. In DNA, the CDR3 is TGTGCCAGCAGTCTCTCACTTTGGACAGGGGCAGCAGATACGCAGTATTTT.

The chain links TRBV5-4 to TRBJ1-2, with no clear D. The CDR3 is 13 amino acids. Germline-derived CDR1 and CDR2 are SGHNT and YYREEE (reference sequence). Trimming removed 3 bases at V and 8 bases at J, with 14 bases between. The CDR3 is CASSSGSGNGYTF. Here the CDR3 DNA reads TGTGCCAGCAGCTCGGGGTCCGGGAACGGCTACACCTTC.

This chain joins TRBV7-9 and TRBJ1-5; the D is unclear. Per germline, CDR1 SEHNR and CDR2 FQNEAQ (reference sequence). Trimming took 5 bases from V and 7 from J, leaving 9 bases between them. This CDR3 has 12 amino acids. The CDR3 nucleotides read TGTGCCAGCAGCGCTGCGGGGCAGCCCCAGCATTTT. Translation: CASSAAGQPQHF.

V is TRBV18 and J is TRBJ2-7, with no clear D. CDR1 KGHSH and CDR2 LQKENI come from the germline V gene. The CDR3 has 13 residues. V lost 3 bases to trimming and J lost 2 bases, with 8 bases between them. In DNA form, the CDR3 reads TGTGCCAGCTCACCCAGGCCGGCCTACGAGCAGTACTTC. Translation gives CASSPRPAYEQYF.

The V and J genes are TRBV2 and TRBJ1-1; D unclear. From germline, CDR1 is SNHLY and CDR2 FYNNEI. V was clipped by 7 bases and J by 0 bases, with 18 bases between them. CDR3 size: 16 residues. CDR3 DNA: TGTGCCAGCAATGATGGGGTTGGCAGCATGAACACTGAAGCTTTCTTT. It codes for CASNDGVGSMNTEAFF.

CDR3 in amino acids: CASSAGTGVYGYTF. CDR3 nucleotide sequence: TGTGCCAGCAGCGCCGGGACAGGGGTTTATGGCTACACCTTC. V and J are TRBV7-9 and TRBJ1-2; the match to TRBD1 covers 10 bases. V lost 5 bases, J lost 5 bases, and 5 bases stayed unmatched. The CDR3 sequence is 14 residues long. Germline CDR1 is SEHNR and CDR2 is FQNEAQ (reference sequence).

This chain connects TRBV11-2 to TRBJ2-3, with a possible D match to TRBD2 (7 bases). Germline V lookup: CDR1 SGHAT, CDR2 FQNNGV. The CDR3 loop spans 17 amino acids. Trimming left V 1 base short and J 1 base short, with 15 bases between. The CDR3 region is CASSLVGGGHGTDTQYF. In nucleotides, the CDR3 is TGTGCCAGCAGCTTAGTAGGGGGGGGCCACGGCACAGATACGCAGTATTTT.

The chain has TRBV7-9 and TRBJ2-5, with D uncertain. The CDR3 is 14 residues long. Looked up from germline, CDR1 is SEHNR and CDR2 is FQNEAQ (reference sequence). Trimming cost V 1 base and J 2 bases, with 8 bases left between them. The CDR3 loop reads CASSLDSVQETQYF. In nucleotides, the CDR3 is TGTGCCAGCAGCTTAGATTCAGTACAAGAGACCCAGTACTTC.